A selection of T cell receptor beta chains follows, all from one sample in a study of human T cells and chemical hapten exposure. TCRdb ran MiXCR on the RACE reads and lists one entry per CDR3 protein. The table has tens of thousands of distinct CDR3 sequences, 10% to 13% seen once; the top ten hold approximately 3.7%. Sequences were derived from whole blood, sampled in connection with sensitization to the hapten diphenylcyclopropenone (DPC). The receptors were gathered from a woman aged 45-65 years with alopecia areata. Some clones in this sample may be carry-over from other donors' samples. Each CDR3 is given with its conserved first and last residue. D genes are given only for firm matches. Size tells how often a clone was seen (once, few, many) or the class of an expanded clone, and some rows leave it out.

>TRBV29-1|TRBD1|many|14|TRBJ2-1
TGCAGCGCTGGGGGCCGACAGGGGGCCAATGAGCAGTTCTTC
CSAGGRQGANEQFF
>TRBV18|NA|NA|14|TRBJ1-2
TGTGCCAGCTCACCATCCGCAGGGGACTATGGCTACACCTTC
CASSPSAGDYGYTF
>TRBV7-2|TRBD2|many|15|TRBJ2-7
TGTGCCAGCAGCTCGGGACTAGTGGCCGGGTACGAGCAGTACTTC
CASSSGLVAGYEQYF
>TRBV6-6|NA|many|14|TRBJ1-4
TGTGCCAGCAGTCAAACTTGGACGTTAGAAAAACTGTTTTTT
CASSQTWTLEKLFF
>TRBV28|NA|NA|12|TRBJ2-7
TGTGCCAGCAACAAGGTTCCCTACGAGCAGTACTTC
CASNKVPYEQYF
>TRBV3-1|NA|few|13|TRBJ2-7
TGTGCCAGCAGCCAAGATTGGGCAGGGGAGCAGTACTTC
CASSQDWAGEQYF
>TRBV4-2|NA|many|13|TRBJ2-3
TGTGCCAGCAGCCCTTCAAGCACAGATACGCAGTATTTT
CASSPSSTDTQYF
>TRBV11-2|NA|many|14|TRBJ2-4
TGTGCCAGCAGCCCCCAGGTAGCCAAAAACATTCAGTACTTC
CASSPQVAKNIQYF
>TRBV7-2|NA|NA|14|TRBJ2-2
TGTGCCAGCAGCTTAGTATCCAGGACCGGGGAGCTGTTTTTT
CASSLVSRTGELFF
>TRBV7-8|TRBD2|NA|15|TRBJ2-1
TGTGCCAGCAGCTTAGGCGGGAGTGGTTACAATGAGCAGTTCTTC
CASSLGGSGYNEQFF
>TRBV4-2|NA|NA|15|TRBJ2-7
TGTGCCAGCAGCCAAATGCGATGGGCAAACTACGAGCAGTACTTC
CASSQMRWANYEQYF